A single sample gave rise to the 23 T cell receptor beta chains below, sequenced in a study of blood T cell repertoires in COVID-19. Assay used: immunoSEQ multiplex PCR; TCRdb lists only in-frame clones, some missing. The sample has about 71,000 clones, about 82% seen once. Sequenced material: peripheral blood. The receptor source for this set is a man aged 50 to 59 with active COVID-19.

This rearrangement joins TRBV9 to TRBJ2-1, with D perhaps matching TRBD2 (6 bases). V was pared by 4 bases and J by 3 bases, with 14 bases between. This CDR3 region has 15 residues. Per the germline V gene, CDR1 is SGDLS and CDR2 is YYNGEE. The CDR3 bases are TGTGCCAGCAGCTCGGGGGTACTCAGCTACAATGAGCAGTTCTTC. The encoded protein is CASSSGVLSYNEQFF. Full variable domain (remainder filled in from reference TRBV9 and TRBJ2-1): DSGVTQTPKHLITATGQRVTLRCSPRSGDLSVYWYQQSLDQGLQFLIQYYNGEERAKGNILERFSAQQFPDLHSELNLSSLELGDSALYFCASSSGVLSYNEQFFGPGTRLTVL.

This clone was picked up one time. This rearrangement joins TRBV7-8 to TRBJ1-1; 7 bases match TRBD1. The CDR3 has 14 amino acids. From germline, CDR1 is SGHVS and CDR2 FQNEAQ. V shed 1 base, J shed 6 bases, and the junction held 5 bases outside the gene matches. The CDR3 bases are TGTGCCAGCAGCTTAGGGACAGGAACCCCTGAAGCTTTCTTT. Translating gives CASSLGTGTPEAFF.

A single count supports this clone. CDR3 loop: CASGQSNQPQHF. As DNA, the CDR3 is TGTGCCAGCGGACAGTCCAATCAGCCCCAGCATTTT. J is TRBJ1-5 and V is TRBV6-6, with D possibly matching TRBD1 (6 bases). V shed 8 bases and J shed 3 bases, with 8 bases lying between them. Germline assignment: CDR1 MNHNY and CDR2 SVGAGI (reference sequence). This CDR3 region has 12 residues.

This clone was recorded only once. V is TRBV7-2 and J is TRBJ2-1; tentatively, D is TRBD2 (6 bases). The V gene's germline CDR1 is SGHTA and CDR2 FQGNSA. The V end was cut by 0 bases, the J end by 2 bases, with 11 bases between. The CDR3 totals 16 residues. The CDR3 here is CASSLAGRSTYNEQFF. CDR3 in DNA: TGTGCCAGCAGCTTAGCTGGGAGGTCCACCTACAATGAGCAGTTCTTC.

The V call is TRBV11-2, the J call TRBJ1-4, with D possibly being TRBD1 (6 bases). CDR3 length: 14 amino acids. V was shortened by 5 bases and J by 6 bases, with 13 bases between the two germline ends. Germline loops: CDR1 SGHAT, CDR2 FQNNGV. The CDR3 coding sequence is TGTGCCAGCAGCCAAGGACAGATATATGAAAAACTGTTTTTT. As protein: CASSQGQIYEKLFF.

J is TRBJ2-5 and V is TRBV19, with TRBD2 matching over 9 bases. Germline assignment: CDR1 LNHDA and CDR2 SQIVND (reference sequence). The CDR3 runs to 15 residues. The junction had 5 bases not matched to a gene; V was cut back by 5 bases and J by 1 base. CDR3: CASSPLAGAQETQYF. CDR3 sequence (DNA): TGTGCCAGTAGTCCATTAGCGGGGGCCCAAGAGACCCAGTACTTC. Together with reference TRBV19 and TRBJ2-5, the CDR3 gives the full variable domain: DGGITQSPKYLFRKEGQNVTLSCEQNLNHDAMYWYRQDPGQGLRLIYYSQIVNDFQKGDIAEGYSVSREKKESFPLTVTSAQKNPTAFYLCASSPLAGAQETQYFGPGTRLLVL.

The J gene is TRBJ1-5, the V gene TRBV18; perhaps TRBD1 as D (5 bases). The V end was cut by 4 bases, the J end by 5 bases, with 9 bases between. CDR1 is KGHSH and CDR2 is LQKENI in the germline V gene. The CDR3 covers 13 residues. The CDR3 protein is CASSQGRDQPQHF. CDR3 DNA sequence: TGTGCCAGCTCACAAGGCAGGGATCAGCCCCAGCATTTT.

V gene TRBV11-2 combines with J gene TRBJ2-7, with 8 nucleotides matching TRBD1. The trim removed 6 bases at V and 3 bases at J, leaving 7 bases unmatched. Germline V gene lookup returns CDR1 SGHAT and CDR2 FQNNGV. CDR3 length: 14 amino acids. The CDR3 coding sequence is TGTGCCAGCAGGACACAGGGGGGAAGCTACGAGCAGTACTTC. This gives the protein CASRTQGGSYEQYF. The complete variable domain, with remaining parts taken from reference TRBV11-2 and TRBJ2-7, reads EAGVAQSPRYKIIEKRQSVAFWCNPISGHATLYWYQQILGQGPKLLIQFQNNGVVDDSQLPKDRFSAERLKGVDSTLKIQPAKLEDSAVYLCASRTQGGSYEQYFGPGTRLTVT.

J is TRBJ2-1 and V is TRBV19; 9 positions agree with TRBD2. This CDR3 has 16 amino acids. V trimming: 5 bases; J trimming: 3 bases; junction bases outside the gene matches: 8. Germline CDR1 LNHDA, CDR2 SQIVND (reference sequence). The CDR3 sequence: CASSGREGRNYNEQFF. Here the CDR3 DNA reads TGTGCCAGTAGTGGGCGGGAGGGCCGTAACTACAATGAGCAGTTCTTC.

This sequence joins TRBV10-2 and TRBJ2-1, with TRBD2 as a possible D gene (5 bases). V was clipped by 3 bases and J by 7 bases, with 13 bases between them. The CDR3 contains 14 residues. Germline V lookup: CDR1 WSHSY, CDR2 SAAADI. For the CDR3, the DNA is TGCGCCAGCAGTGATCAGAGGGCCAGGAATGAGCAGTTCTTC. This sequence encodes CASSDQRARNEQFF.

This chain connects TRBV27 to TRBJ1-1, with D unresolved. Germline V gene sequence: CDR1 MNHEY, CDR2 SMNVEV (reference sequence). The CDR3 runs to 13 residues. The V end lost 6 bases, the J end lost 0 bases, and 8 bases lay between the germline ends. The CDR3 protein is CASSSHLNTEAFF. The CDR3 region has the DNA TGTGCCAGCAGCTCACACCTGAACACTGAAGCTTTCTTT.

This clone showed up just a few times. The V and J genes are TRBV6-6 and TRBJ2-7, with 9 bases aligning to TRBD1. V lost 2 bases and J lost 6; bases outside the gene matches: 2. The germline V gene has CDR1 MNHNY and CDR2 SVGAGI (reference sequence). The CDR3 spans 13 residues. CDR3 sequence: CASSYGTGSEQYF. Written as DNA, the CDR3 is TGTGCCAGCAGTTACGGGACAGGGTCCGAGCAGTACTTC.

The chain joins TRBV5-6 to TRBJ1-3, with 8 bases fitting TRBD1. Trimming took 4 bases from V and 0 from J; bases not matched to a gene: 3. Germline V gives CDR1 SGHDT, CDR2 YYEEEE. This CDR3 is built from 15 residues. The CDR3 region is CASSLDRGSGNTIYF. The CDR3 bases are TGTGCCAGCAGCCTCGACAGGGGCTCTGGAAACACCATATATTTT.

The chain carries TRBV18 and TRBJ2-3; 13 bases match TRBD2. The CDR3 spans 18 residues. From germline, CDR1 is KGHSH and CDR2 LQKENI. Trimming at V came to 4 bases and at J to 1 base, leaving 8 bases not matched to a gene. CDR3 coding DNA: TGTGCCAGCTCACGCGGGACTAGCGGGAAGTTGGGCACAGATACGCAGTATTTT. It encodes CASSRGTSGKLGTDTQYF.

This rearrangement joins TRBV6-5 to TRBJ1-1; 9 bases align to TRBD1. The CDR3 extends over 16 amino acids. CDR1 is MNHEY and CDR2 is SVGAGI in the germline V gene. Trimming cost V 6 bases and J 1 base; bases outside gene matches: 9. The CDR3 DNA reads as TGTGCCAGCAGATACAGGGGGCTATTTACGAACACTGAAGCTTTCTTT. It specifies CASRYRGLFTNTEAFF.

This rearrangement joins TRBV24-1 to TRBJ2-1; 9 bases align to TRBD1. Germline CDR1 is KGHDR and CDR2 is SFDVKD. With V trimmed by 4 bases and J by 5 bases, 8 bases remained unmatched. CDR3 length: 16 residues. Here the CDR3 DNA reads TGTGCCACCAGTGACGGGAGACAGGGGGGGAACAATGAGCAGTTCTTC. As protein: CATSDGRQGGNNEQFF.

The rearrangement links TRBV6-2 or TRBV6-3 to TRBJ1-1; D is ambiguous. Trimming cost V 2 bases and J 4 bases, with 20 bases left between them. The CDR3 totals 17 residues. Germline lookup yields CDR1 MNHEY and CDR2 SVGEGT. The CDR3 nucleotides read TGTGCCAGCAGTTACCCAGGCAGAATAGGTCGGGGCACTGAAGCTTTCTTT. The encoded protein is CASSYPGRIGRGTEAFF.

The CDR3 protein is CASSQEGTSGAHNEQFF. The CDR3 DNA sequence: TGCGCCAGCAGCCAAGAAGGGACTAGCGGGGCCCACAATGAGCAGTTCTTC. The gene calls are TRBV4-1 and TRBJ2-1, with 13 bases lining up with TRBD2. V was clipped by 0 bases and J by 5 bases; unmatched bases: 4. The CDR3 consists of 17 residues. CDR1 is MGHRA and CDR2 is YSYEKL in the germline V gene.

This clone is a singleton in its sample. The gene calls are TRBV5-4 and TRBJ2-3; TRBD1 matches at 9 bases. There are 15 residues in the CDR3. Germline V CDR1 and CDR2: SGHNT, YYREEE (reference sequence). Losses at the gene ends were 5 bases for V and 5 bases for J; bases not matched to a gene: 9. In DNA, the CDR3 is TGTGCCAGCAGACTTTTCGGGACAGGGTTAGATACGCAGTATTTT. Translating it yields CASRLFGTGLDTQYF.

The CDR3 nucleotides are TGTGCCAGCGGAGAACAGGGGGCAACTAATGAAAAACTGTTTTTT. As protein: CASGEQGATNEKLFF. The genes are TRBV2 and TRBJ1-4, with 8 bases identical to TRBD1. CDR1 SNHLY and CDR2 FYNNEI come from the germline V gene. This CDR3 contains 15 residues. Trimming removed 8 bases from V and 0 bases from J; junction bases left unmatched: 5.

The V call is TRBV21-1, the J call TRBJ1-1; TRBD1, as called in the table, went unchecked against the DNA. TRBV21-1 represents a pseudogene. The length of the CDR3 is 14 residues. In DNA form, the CDR3 reads TGTGCCAGCAGCGTGTTCAGGGGGCGGACTGAAGCTTTCTTT. Translation: CASSVFRGRTEAFF.

This clone appeared a single time. The chain couples TRBV5-3 to TRBJ1-2; weak D call: TRBD1 (5 bases). TRBV5-3 falls under the ORF class, with uncertain function. CDR3 length: 14 amino acids. Trimming removed 2 bases from V and 6 bases from J, with 14 bases in between. CDR3 nucleotides: TGTGCCAGAAGCTTCGCTGACAGTTCAAATGGCTACACCTTC. Encoded protein: CARSFADSSNGYTF.

The V and J genes are TRBV19 and TRBJ2-3; no clear D gene. The CDR3 extends over 15 amino acids. Trimming pared 4 bases from V and 6 bases from J, leaving 17 bases between. The germline V gene encodes CDR1 LNHDA and CDR2 SQIVND (reference sequence). Here the CDR3 reads CASSSPNYGLDTQYF. CDR3 DNA: TGTGCCAGTAGTAGCCCAAACTATGGTCTGGATACGCAGTATTTT.